This T cell receptor (beta chain) was recorded in a study of cytomegalovirus exposure and HLA in healthy donors. The wider study: Assignment to the Caucasian-associated ancestry cluster applied to approximately 80% of the approximately 420 genotyped donors.

This clone showed up just a few times. The CDR3 contains 14 residues. The germline V gene encodes CDR1 MNHEY and CDR2 SVGAGI. V was cut by 0 bases and J by 4 bases, with 8 bases left in between. PCR involved 60 Vbeta and 13 Jbeta primers. Measured with immunoSEQ multiplex PCR; TCRdb has only the in-frame clones, and not every one. The profile shows 100,000 to 150,000 clones, more than 15% of them singletons. This rearrangement joins TRBV6-5 to TRBJ2-3, with D unclear. The specimen was PBMCs. The clonotype originates from a female donor in good health and CMV-seropositive. The CDR3 nucleotides are TGTGCCAGCAGTTACTCCCCAGAGGCAGATACGCAGTATTTT. Amino acids: CASSYSPEADTQYF.